The 16 T cell receptor beta chains given below trace back to one sample, sequenced in a study of blood T cell repertoires in COVID-19. TCRdb keeps only in-frame clones here, not all; method: immunoSEQ multiplex PCR. The profile shows about 440,000 clones, around 89% of them singletons. Sequenced material: peripheral blood. Every receptor here comes from a woman in her twenties or thirties with acute or convalescent COVID-19.

The CDR3 DNA reads as TGTGCCAGCAGCTCCTCGGGGAGACCCTACAATGAGCAGTTCTTC. Translation gives CASSSSGRPYNEQFF. The chain uses TRBV9 and TRBJ2-1, with a weak D call TRBD2 (5 bases). Per the germline V gene, CDR1 is SGDLS and CDR2 is YYNGEE. V was trimmed by 4 bases and J by 2 bases, leaving 13 bases between them. There are 15 residues in the CDR3.

The chain employs TRBV30 and TRBJ2-2, with TRBD2 matching over 7 bases. This CDR3 has 15 amino acids. The germline gives CDR1 GTSNPN, CDR2 SVGIG (reference sequence). V lost 0 bases and J lost 0; bases outside the gene matches: 1. CDR3 residues: CAWSVSGTNTGELFF. CDR3 sequence (DNA): TGTGCCTGGAGTGTGAGCGGGACGAACACCGGGGAGCTGTTTTTT. Filled out from reference TRBV30 and TRBJ2-2, the complete variable domain reads SQTIHQWPATLVQPVGSPLSLECTVEGTSNPNLYWYRQAAGRGLQLLFYSVGIGQISSEVPQNLSASRPQDRQFILSSKKLLLSDSGFYLCAWSVSGTNTGELFFGEGSRLTVL.

V usage is TRBV28 and J usage is TRBJ2-7, with D maybe TRBD1 (5 bases). The CDR3 spans 15 residues. The germline V and J ends were trimmed by 5 bases and 2 bases, with 16 bases remaining between them. CDR1 and CDR2 from the germline V gene are MDHEN and SYDVKM. CDR3 region: CASSDGRVGTYEQYF. CDR3 nucleotides: TGTGCCAGCAGTGACGGCAGGGTAGGGACCTACGAGCAGTACTTC.

The genes are TRBV29-1 and TRBJ1-2; D is perhaps TRBD1 (5 bases). Germline CDR1 reads SQVTM; CDR2 reads ANQGSEA. V was pared by 7 bases and J by 8 bases, with 17 bases between. This CDR3 has 12 residues. CDR3: CSAKSGLRGYTF. CDR3 DNA: TGCAGCGCAAAGTCAGGGTTGCGCGGCTACACCTTC.

This chain joins TRBV3-1 (or the pseudogene TRBV3-2) and TRBJ2-5, with D tentatively TRBD2 (5 bases). V dropped 0 bases and J dropped 5 bases, with 13 bases sitting between them. The CDR3 totals 15 residues. Germline loops: CDR1 LGHDT, CDR2 YNNKEL (reference sequence). The CDR3 loop reads CASSQDRPGSETQYF. The CDR3 bases are TGTGCCAGCAGCCAAGATCGCCCGGGGAGCGAGACCCAGTACTTC.

The rearrangement links TRBV10-3 to TRBJ1-4, with D possibly TRBD1 on 5 matching bases. V was trimmed by 4 bases and J by 13 bases, leaving 13 bases between them. Germline values: CDR1 ENHRY, CDR2 SYGVKD. This CDR3 spans 12 amino acids. CDR3 nucleotides: TGTGCCATCAGTGCGTCCGGGCAGGGACTGTTTTTT. It is translated as CAISASGQGLFF.

As concerns this clone: Distinct nucleotide sequences in the sample also encode this CDR3. The V gene is TRBV10-3, the J gene TRBJ2-3, with 10 bases aligning to TRBD2. V lost 2 bases to trimming and J lost 2 bases; unmatched junction nucleotides: 4. Germline V gene sequence: CDR1 ENHRY, CDR2 SYGVKD. The CDR3 totals 16 residues. The DNA of the CDR3 is TGTGCCATCAGTGAGGGGCTAGCGGGGGCCACAGATACGCAGTATTTT. It is translated as CAISEGLAGATDTQYF.

The genes are TRBV7-3 and TRBJ2-7; D is unresolved. The germline V gene has CDR1 SGHTA and CDR2 FQGTGA. This CDR3 contains 13 residues. V was pared by 0 bases and J by 3 bases, with 6 bases between. CDR3 in amino acids: CASSLTPGYEQYF. In DNA form, the CDR3 reads TGTGCCAGCAGCTTAACGCCCGGCTACGAGCAGTACTTC.

The chain uses TRBV4-2 and TRBJ2-2; TRBD1 agrees at 7 bases. This CDR3 region has 14 residues. J gave up 7 bases and V 5 bases, and 7 bases lay outside the gene matches. Looked up from germline, CDR1 is LGHNA and CDR2 is YNFKEQ. The CDR3 region has the DNA TGTGCCAGCAGCTGGACAGGTACTAACGGGGAGCTGTTTTTT. It translates to CASSWTGTNGELFF.

V and J are TRBV15 and TRBJ2-7, with D maybe TRBD1 (5 bases). The CDR3 spans 15 residues. V lost 0 bases, J lost 1 base, and 10 bases lay in between. Germline V gene data show CDR1 as LNHNV and CDR2 as YYDKDF (reference sequence). The CDR3 coding sequence is TGTGCCACCAGCAGAGATAGGGGATCTTCCTACGAGCAGTACTTC. Protein sequence: CATSRDRGSSYEQYF.

V and J are TRBV5-3 and TRBJ1-1; TRBD1 agrees at 7 bases. TRBV5-3 is filed as an ORF, its function uncertain. V dropped 4 bases and J dropped 1; count of bases not matched to a gene: 7. CDR3 size: 15 residues. As DNA, the CDR3 is TGTGCCAGAAGCCCCGAACAGGGGAAGAACACTGAAGCTTTCTTT. Encoded protein: CARSPEQGKNTEAFF.

In its sample, this clone was seen once. The J gene is TRBJ2-3, the V gene TRBV7-2; 13 nucleotides agree with TRBD2. Trimming removed 3 bases from V and 2 bases from J; junction bases left unmatched: 8. The CDR3 loop spans 18 amino acids. Germline lookup yields CDR1 SGHTA and CDR2 FQGNSA. The DNA for the CDR3 is TGTGCCAGCAGCTTCCGCGGACTAGCGGGGGCCCTCACAGATACGCAGTATTTT. Its protein product is CASSFRGLAGALTDTQYF.

The chain is built from TRBV7-3 and TRBJ2-2, with 13 bases lining up with TRBD2. Germline V gives CDR1 SGHTA, CDR2 FQGTGA. With V trimmed by 5 bases and J by 4 bases, 13 bases remained unmatched. The length of the CDR3 is 19 residues. CDR3 sequence reads: CASSLLTSGGAGGTGELFF. CDR3 in DNA: TGTGCCAGCAGCCTACTCACTAGCGGGGGGGCCGGCGGCACCGGGGAGCTGTTTTTT.

The chain combines TRBV5-1 with TRBJ2-2; TRBD2 matches 7 bases. The V gene end was trimmed by 2 bases and the J gene end by 3 bases; junction bases not matched to a gene: 7. The CDR3 extends over 16 amino acids. Germline CDR1 is SGHRS and CDR2 is YFSETQ. CDR3 in DNA: TGCGCCAGCAGCTTATATGCGGGGGACCACACCGGGGAGCTGTTTTTT. Residues: CASSLYAGDHTGELFF.

The chain's CDR3 is CASSPKTGSGAYEQYF. The CDR3 DNA reads as TGTGCCAGCAGCCCAAAGACAGGGTCGGGGGCCTACGAGCAGTACTTC. This chain links TRBV27 with TRBJ2-7; TRBD1 is a possible D gene (7 bases). This CDR3 has 16 residues. The germline V gene encodes CDR1 MNHEY and CDR2 SMNVEV (reference sequence). With 6 bases removed from V and 2 bases from J, the gap between germline ends came to 20 bases.

The CDR3 region has the DNA TGTGCCAGCACCACAGACAGTGGAGATTATGAAAAACTGTTTTTT. This codes for CASTTDSGDYEKLFF. This sequence joins TRBV6-5 and TRBJ1-4, with a possible D match to TRBD1 (5 bases). Germline CDR1 is MNHEY and CDR2 is SVGAGI. CDR3 length equals 15 residues. Trimming shortened V by 7 bases and J by 6 bases, and 18 bases separated the two germline ends.